Listed below are T cell receptor beta chains from one sample, sequenced in a study of blood T cell repertoires in COVID-19. Clones were read by immunoSEQ multiplex PCR, and TCRdb kept only the in-frame ones, dropping some. Among more than 25,000 clones listed, almost 85% were seen once. Sequencing input: peripheral blood. The receptors were sampled from a man aged 55 to 69 with active COVID-19. CDR3s include the opening cysteine and the closing phenylalanine or tryptophan. A D gene is named only where the DNA matches it firmly. Clone size is stated in some rows and not others, as once, few, many or a class when expanded.

V gene: TRBV27
clone size: NA
CDR3 length: 16
D gene: TRBD2
J gene: TRBJ2-3
CDR3 protein: CATLAGGHSSTDTQYF
CDR3 DNA: TGTGCCACCCTAGCGGGAGGCCACTCTAGCACAGATACGCAGTATTTT

V gene: TRBV28
clone size: NA
CDR3 length: 16
D gene: TRBD1
J gene: TRBJ1-1
CDR3 protein: CASSQTGVLMNTEAFF
CDR3 DNA: TGTGCCAGCAGCCAGACAGGGGTGTTAATGAACACTGAAGCTTTCTTT

V gene: TRBV25-1
clone size: NA
CDR3 length: 15
D gene: TRBD2
J gene: TRBJ2-7
CDR3 protein: CASSVAGGSSYEQYF
CDR3 DNA: TGTGCCAGCAGTGTTGCGGGAGGGAGCTCCTACGAGCAGTACTTC

V gene: TRBV12-3/TRBV12-4
clone size: NA
CDR3 length: 12
D gene: TRBD2
J gene: TRBJ2-4
CDR3 protein: CASTTLAGVSSF
CDR3 DNA: TGTGCCAGCACCACCCTGGCGGGAGTCTCTAGCTTC

V gene: TRBV7-2
clone size: NA
CDR3 length: 16
D gene: TRBD2
J gene: TRBJ2-5
CDR3 protein: CASSPSGRALVETQYF
CDR3 DNA: TGTGCCAGCAGCCCGAGCGGGAGGGCCCTCGTAGAGACCCAGTACTTC

V gene: TRBV6-5
clone size: once
CDR3 length: 15
D gene: TRBD1
J gene: TRBJ2-6
CDR3 protein: CASSVQGLLANVLTF
CDR3 DNA: TGTGCCAGCAGCGTACAGGGGCTCTTAGCCAACGTCCTGACTTTC

V gene: TRBV7-9
clone size: NA
CDR3 length: 16
D gene: NA
J gene: TRBJ2-1
CDR3 protein: CASSLVAGVKYNEQFF
CDR3 DNA: TGTGCCAGCAGCTTAGTTGCAGGGGTAAAATACAATGAGCAGTTCTTC

V gene: TRBV27
clone size: NA
CDR3 length: 13
D gene: NA
J gene: TRBJ2-1
CDR3 protein: CASSLSISGTEFF
CDR3 DNA: TGTGCCAGCAGTTTATCGATATCAGGGACTGAGTTCTTC

V gene: TRBV5-4
clone size: NA
CDR3 length: 14
D gene: NA
J gene: TRBJ2-3
CDR3 protein: CASSLKEGWVTQYF
CDR3 DNA: TGTGCCAGCAGCTTAAAGGAGGGTTGGGTTACGCAGTATTTT

V gene: TRBV5-4
clone size: NA
CDR3 length: 15
D gene: TRBD2
J gene: TRBJ2-1
CDR3 protein: CASSQGTSGYNEQFF
CDR3 DNA: TGTGCCAGCAGCCAGGGGACTAGCGGTTACAATGAGCAGTTCTTC

V gene: TRBV5-1
clone size: NA
CDR3 length: 14
D gene: TRBD2
J gene: TRBJ2-5
CDR3 protein: CASSGPGGGETQYF
CDR3 DNA: TGCGCCAGCAGCGGCCCGGGAGGAGGAGAGACCCAGTACTTC

V gene: TRBV5-1
clone size: NA
CDR3 length: 14
D gene: NA
J gene: TRBJ2-1
CDR3 protein: CASTVGGTRNEQFF
CDR3 DNA: TGCGCCAGCACGGTGGGAGGGACAAGGAATGAGCAGTTCTTC

V gene: TRBV11-2
clone size: NA
CDR3 length: 17
D gene: TRBD2
J gene: TRBJ2-1
CDR3 protein: CASSARLAGGSYNEQFF
CDR3 DNA: TGTGCCAGCAGCGCGCGACTAGCGGGGGGCTCCTACAATGAGCAGTTCTTC

V gene: TRBV6-5
clone size: NA
CDR3 length: 14
D gene: NA
J gene: TRBJ2-2
CDR3 protein: CASSQTSQPGELFF
CDR3 DNA: TGTGCCAGCAGTCAGACTAGTCAGCCCGGGGAGCTGTTTTTT

V gene: TRBV3-1/TRBV3-2
clone size: few
CDR3 length: 14
D gene: NA
J gene: TRBJ2-4
CDR3 protein: CASSPDSAKNIQYF
CDR3 DNA: TGTGCCAGCAGCCCGGACTCAGCCAAAAACATTCAGTACTTC

V gene: TRBV19
clone size: NA
CDR3 length: 14
D gene: NA
J gene: TRBJ1-5
CDR3 protein: CASSIGDSNQPQHF
CDR3 DNA: TGTGCCAGTAGTATCGGGGATAGCAATCAGCCCCAGCATTTT

V gene: TRBV6-6
clone size: NA
CDR3 length: 14
D gene: TRBD2
J gene: TRBJ2-1
CDR3 protein: CASSFSGRGNEQFF
CDR3 DNA: TGTGCCAGCAGTTTTAGCGGGAGGGGAAATGAGCAGTTCTTC

V gene: TRBV5-1
clone size: NA
CDR3 length: 13
D gene: TRBD2
J gene: TRBJ2-1
CDR3 protein: CASSGSLYNEQFF
CDR3 DNA: TGCGCCAGTAGCGGGAGTCTCTACAATGAGCAGTTCTTC

V gene: TRBV3-1/TRBV3-2
clone size: NA
CDR3 length: 14
D gene: TRBD2
J gene: TRBJ2-7
CDR3 protein: CASSRGGPSYEQYF
CDR3 DNA: TGTGCCAGCAGCCGGGGGGGTCCTAGCTACGAGCAGTACTTC

V gene: TRBV7-2
clone size: once
CDR3 length: 15
D gene: TRBD2
J gene: TRBJ2-5
CDR3 protein: CASSASGSPGGTQYF
CDR3 DNA: TGTGCCAGCAGCGCTAGCGGGAGCCCCGGGGGGACCCAGTACTTC

V gene: TRBV25-1
clone size: few
CDR3 length: 14
D gene: NA
J gene: TRBJ2-1
CDR3 protein: CASSPQRTYNEQFF
CDR3 DNA: TGTGCCAGCAGTCCCCAGCGTACGTACAATGAGCAGTTCTTC

V gene: TRBV19
clone size: few
CDR3 length: 14
D gene: NA
J gene: TRBJ2-1
CDR3 protein: CASNNEVGQLVQFF
CDR3 DNA: TGTGCCAGTAACAACGAAGTCGGACAGCTAGTGCAGTTCTTC

V gene: TRBV19
clone size: once
CDR3 length: 13
D gene: NA
J gene: TRBJ2-2
CDR3 protein: CASSISWTGELFF
CDR3 DNA: TGTGCCAGTAGTATTAGCTGGACCGGGGAGCTGTTTTTT

V gene: TRBV7-9
clone size: NA
CDR3 length: 14
D gene: TRBD2
J gene: TRBJ2-7
CDR3 protein: CASSPGLARREQYF
CDR3 DNA: TGTGCCAGCAGTCCGGGACTAGCGAGGCGCGAGCAGTACTTC

V gene: TRBV7-3
clone size: NA
CDR3 length: 17
D gene: TRBD2
J gene: TRBJ2-3
CDR3 protein: CASSSPGLAGGTDTQYF
CDR3 DNA: TGTGCCAGCAGCTCACCGGGACTAGCGGGGGGCACAGATACGCAGTATTTT

V gene: TRBV5-6
clone size: once
CDR3 length: 12
D gene: NA
J gene: TRBJ2-2
CDR3 protein: CASSLVSGELFF
CDR3 DNA: TGTGCCAGCAGCTTGGTCTCCGGGGAGCTGTTTTTT

V gene: TRBV28
clone size: NA
CDR3 length: 17
D gene: TRBD1
J gene: TRBJ1-5
CDR3 protein: CASSPNRWDSNNQPQHF
CDR3 DNA: TGTGCCAGCAGTCCTAACAGATGGGACAGCAATAATCAGCCCCAGCATTTT

V gene: TRBV2
clone size: NA
CDR3 length: 14
D gene: NA
J gene: TRBJ2-7
CDR3 protein: CASAGERVQGEQYF
CDR3 DNA: TGTGCCTCAGCAGGGGAAAGGGTGCAGGGGGAGCAGTACTTC

V gene: TRBV12-3/TRBV12-4
clone size: once
CDR3 length: 13
D gene: TRBD2
J gene: TRBJ2-7
CDR3 protein: CASSFPGLDEQYF
CDR3 DNA: TGTGCCAGCAGTTTTCCGGGACTAGACGAGCAGTACTTC

V gene: TRBV5-1
clone size: NA
CDR3 length: 16
D gene: TRBD2
J gene: TRBJ2-5
CDR3 protein: CASSMGTSVKLETQYF
CDR3 DNA: TGCGCCAGCAGCATGGGGACTAGCGTTAAGTTAGAGACCCAGTACTTC

V gene: TRBV7-3
clone size: once
CDR3 length: 15
D gene: TRBD2
J gene: TRBJ2-3
CDR3 protein: CASSPGTSPTDTQYF
CDR3 DNA: TGTGCCAGCAGCCCCGGGACTAGTCCCACAGATACGCAGTATTTT

V gene: TRBV7-8
clone size: NA
CDR3 length: 14
D gene: NA
J gene: TRBJ2-1
CDR3 protein: CASSLLGGYNEQFF
CDR3 DNA: TGTGCCAGCAGCCTCTTGGGCGGGTACAATGAGCAGTTCTTC

V gene: TRBV5-4
clone size: NA
CDR3 length: 16
D gene: NA
J gene: TRBJ2-7
CDR3 protein: CASSLYGRVFVNEQYF
CDR3 DNA: TGTGCCAGCAGCTTATACGGCCGGGTCTTCGTCAACGAGCAGTACTTC

V gene: TRBV28
clone size: NA
CDR3 length: 13
D gene: TRBD1
J gene: TRBJ2-5
CDR3 protein: CASSLTQGVSQYF
CDR3 DNA: TGTGCCAGCAGTCTAACACAGGGGGTGTCCCAGTACTTC

V gene: TRBV3-1/TRBV3-2
clone size: few
CDR3 length: 15
D gene: NA
J gene: TRBJ2-4
CDR3 protein: CASRGGGAHKNIQYF
CDR3 DNA: TGTGCCAGCAGAGGGGGAGGGGCCCACAAAAACATTCAGTACTTC

V gene: TRBV28
clone size: once
CDR3 length: 17
D gene: NA
J gene: TRBJ2-2
CDR3 protein: CASRYPTGKKNTGELFF
CDR3 DNA: TGTGCCAGCAGATACCCTACTGGTAAAAAGAACACCGGGGAGCTGTTTTTT